One and the same sample provided the 9 T cell receptor beta chains below, sequenced in a study of blood T cell repertoires in COVID-19. Some clones are missing from TCRdb's copy, which holds only in-frame ones; the method was immunoSEQ multiplex PCR. In the table there are under 150,000 clones, roughly 80% of which are singletons. The sequenced material came from peripheral blood. Receptors originate from a human donor in a cohort sampled during active COVID-19.

In its sample, this clone was seen a few times. V is TRBV5-1 and J is TRBJ2-2, with D hard to call. The CDR3 consists of 14 residues. Germline V lookup: CDR1 SGHRS, CDR2 YFSETQ. The V gene lost 0 bases and the J gene lost 3 bases, with 6 bases spanning the gap. The CDR3 protein is CASSLGLDTGELFF. The CDR3 bases are TGCGCCAGCAGCTTGGGACTCGACACCGGGGAGCTGTTTTTT.

This clone is medium-sized (0.01 to 0.1%) by share. V is TRBV24-1 and J is TRBJ2-2; no reliable D call. The CDR3 contains 15 residues. Between the trimmed V and J ends, which lost 2 bases and 3 bases, there was a span of 9 bases. CDR1 is KGHDR and CDR2 is SFDVKD in the germline V gene. CDR3 bases: TGTGCCACCAGTGATTCGCGGCGTGACACCGGGGAGCTGTTTTTT. Encoded protein: CATSDSRRDTGELFF.

The gene calls are TRBV5-5 and TRBJ1-6; no clear D. The CDR3 is 14 amino acids. Germline V gene sequence: CDR1 SGHKS, CDR2 YYEKEE (reference sequence). Trimming removed 0 bases at V and 9 bases at J, with 10 bases between. CDR3 DNA: TGTGCCAGCAGCTTGGGTAAAGAGGGTTCACCCCTCCACTTT. The encoded protein is CASSLGKEGSPLHF.

The chain recombines TRBV6-2 or TRBV6-3 with TRBJ1-6; possible D gene TRBD1, 5 bases. Trimming left V 0 bases short and J 11 bases short, with 14 bases between. Germline CDR1 MNHEY, CDR2 SVGEGT. The length of the CDR3 is 15 residues. CDR3 sequence reads: CASSYSIQGWTPLHF. CDR3 in DNA: TGTGCCAGCAGTTACTCGATCCAGGGTTGGACACCCCTCCACTTT.

The V call is TRBV5-1, the J call TRBJ1-1, with a weak D call TRBD1 (5 bases). The germline gives CDR1 SGHRS, CDR2 YFSETQ. The V gene lost 4 bases and the J gene lost 1 base, with 11 bases spanning the gap. This CDR3 is built from 14 residues. DNA for the CDR3: TGCGCCAGCAGCGTCCCTACAGGGAACACTGAAGCTTTCTTT. Residues: CASSVPTGNTEAFF. Complete variable domain (other parts from reference TRBV5-1 and TRBJ1-1): KAGVTQTPRYLIKTRGQQVTLSCSPISGHRSVSWYQQTPGQGLQFLFEYFSETQRNKGNFPGRFSGRQFSNSRSEMNVSTLELGDSALYLCASSVPTGNTEAFFGQGTRLTVV.

The chain recombines TRBV9 with TRBJ1-6; TRBD1 agrees at 8 bases. The CDR3 loop spans 16 amino acids. Germline V lookup: CDR1 SGDLS, CDR2 YYNGEE. With 4 bases clipped from V and 7 bases from J, the junction kept 10 bases outside the gene matches. This chain's CDR3 is CASSSRTGRGNSPLHF. The CDR3 bases are TGTGCCAGCAGCTCCCGGACAGGGAGGGGGAATTCACCCCTCCACTTT.

The genes are TRBV4-2 and TRBJ1-1; maybe TRBD1 (5 bases). V shed 2 bases and J shed 0 bases, with 13 bases lying between them. The germline V gene has CDR1 LGHNA and CDR2 YNFKEQ. The CDR3 totals 16 residues. The CDR3 DNA reads TGTGCCAGCAGCCAAACCGCGGGGGGTATGAACACTGAAGCTTTCTTT. Translation gives CASSQTAGGMNTEAFF.

This clone has a handful of counts. The CDR3 sequence: CASSPRLGTADGYTF. The CDR3 DNA sequence: TGTGCCAGCAGCCCACGTTTGGGCACAGCAGATGGCTACACCTTC. This chain connects TRBV7-2 to TRBJ1-2, with D uncertain. V was clipped by 5 bases and J by 6 bases, with 19 bases between them. Germline-derived CDR1 and CDR2 are SGHTA and FQGNSA. The CDR3 consists of 15 residues.

This clone turned up a few times. The chain couples TRBV2 to TRBJ2-3; possibly TRBD2 for D (5 bases). The germline gives CDR1 SNHLY, CDR2 FYNNEI. Trimming shortened V by 2 bases and J by 2 bases, and 11 bases separated the two germline ends. This CDR3 has 15 residues. CDR3 coding DNA: TGTGCCAGCAGTGAATTGTCTAGCATCACAGATACGCAGTATTTT. Protein: CASSELSSITDTQYF. Based on the CDR3 plus reference TRBV2 and TRBJ2-3, the full variable domain is EPEVTQTPSHQVTQMGQEVILRCVPISNHLYFYWYRQILGQKVEFLVSFYNNEISEKSEIFDDQFSVERPDGSNFTLKIRSTKLEDSAMYFCASSELSSITDTQYFGPGTRLTVL.